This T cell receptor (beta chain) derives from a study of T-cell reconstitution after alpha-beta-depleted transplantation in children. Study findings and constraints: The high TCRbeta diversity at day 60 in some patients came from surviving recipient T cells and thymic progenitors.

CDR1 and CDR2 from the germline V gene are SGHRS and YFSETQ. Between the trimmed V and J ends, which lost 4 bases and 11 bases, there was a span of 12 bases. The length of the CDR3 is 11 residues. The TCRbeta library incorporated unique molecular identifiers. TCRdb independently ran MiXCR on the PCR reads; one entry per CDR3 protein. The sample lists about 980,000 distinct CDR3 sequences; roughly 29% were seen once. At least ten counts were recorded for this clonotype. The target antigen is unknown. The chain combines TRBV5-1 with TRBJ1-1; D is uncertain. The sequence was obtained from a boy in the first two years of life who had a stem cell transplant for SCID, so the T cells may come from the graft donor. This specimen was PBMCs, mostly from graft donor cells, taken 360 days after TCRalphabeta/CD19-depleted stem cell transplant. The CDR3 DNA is TGCGCCAGCAGCAAGGCCACGGGGGCTTTCTTT. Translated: CASSKATGAFF.